This T cell receptor (beta chain) was sequenced during a study of patients and donors after allogeneic stem cell transplantation. Germline assignment: CDR1 SQVTM and CDR2 ANQGSEA. The CDR3 consists of 14 residues. Trimming pared 4 bases from V and 0 bases from J, leaving 12 bases between. TCRdb itself ran the RT-PCR reads through MiXCR, one entry per CDR3 protein. This sample yields over 65,000 distinct CDR3 sequences, of which about 26% are seen a single time; roughly 29% belongs to the top ten. Sequenced input: blood, either unsorted or a sorted T cell fraction (not recorded which). The clonotype comes from a human donor who was either an allogeneic HSCT recipient or a stem cell or donor lymphocyte infusion donor (not recorded which). It is not recorded whose cells these are; they may come from a transplant donor. The chain links TRBV29-1 to TRBJ1-1; D might be TRBD1 (5 bases). This CDR3 is CSVGVRQLNTEAFF. CDR3 nucleotide sequence: TGCAGCGTTGGGGTTAGACAGTTGAACACTGAAGCTTTCTTT.